The 14 T cell receptor beta chains given below trace back to one sample, sequenced in a study of cytomegalovirus exposure and HLA in healthy donors (dated by TCRdb to about 2017). The library was built by means of the immunoSEQ multiplex PCR assay. For the multiplex PCR, a mixture combining 60 forward primers for TCR Vbeta segments and 13 reverse primers for TCR Jbeta segments was used. The immuneACCESS repertoire file appears here via TCRdb, limited to in-frame rearrangements. These files lack a portion of the clones; in checked studies, under half of the deficit traces to unresolved V genes, and the cause of the others is not known. Counted in this sample were 140,000 to 150,000 clones; 55% to 85% of them appeared once. The ten largest clones take up around 2.2% of the sample. The sample was PBMCs. The receptor set was obtained from a man in his forties or fifties in good health and CMV-seronegative.

V is TRBV19 and J is TRBJ2-5; possible D gene TRBD1, 5 bases. With 6 bases removed from V and 4 bases from J, the gap between germline ends came to 12 bases. The CDR3 spans 13 residues. Germline CDR1 reads LNHDA; CDR2 reads SQIVND (reference sequence). This CDR3 is CASRVGQGETQYF. The CDR3 DNA sequence: TGTGCCAGTAGGGTTGGGCAGGGAGAGACCCAGTACTTC.

The chain couples TRBV10-1 to TRBJ2-7, with unresolved D. The V gene's germline CDR1 is WNHNN and CDR2 SYGVQD (reference sequence). V gave up 0 bases and J gave up 2 bases, with 11 bases separating them. This CDR3 region has 15 residues. The CDR3 DNA sequence: TGCGCCAGCAGTGAGTCTAGTAAGCCGACCTACGAGCAGTACTTC. It specifies CASSESSKPTYEQYF.

This clone showed up just a few times. The rearrangement joins TRBV9 to TRBJ1-3; 9 bases are a match to TRBD1. With 3 bases clipped from V and 0 bases from J, the junction kept 4 bases outside the gene matches. CDR1 and CDR2 (germline): SGDLS, YYNGEE. The CDR3 contains 16 residues. CDR3 nucleotides: TGTGCCAGCAGCGCCCTACAGGGGGCCTCTGGAAACACCATATATTTT. This sequence encodes CASSALQGASGNTIYF.

The V and J genes are TRBV18 and TRBJ1-4, with D perhaps matching TRBD1 (5 bases). V was clipped by 3 bases and J by 8 bases, with 13 bases between them. Germline CDR1 reads KGHSH; CDR2 reads LQKENI. The CDR3 has 14 residues. This chain's CDR3 is CASSPTDTPEKLFF. CDR3 in DNA: TGTGCCAGCTCACCCACGGACACACCGGAAAAACTGTTTTTT.

This clone was observed a few times. This sequence joins TRBV7-2 and TRBJ2-3; tentative D call: TRBD1 (6 bases). The CDR3 loop spans 14 amino acids. The germline gives CDR1 SGHTA, CDR2 FQGNSA. In nucleotides, the CDR3 is TGTGCGCAGGGGTCCCTGAGAACCCCAGATACGCAGTATTTT. Translation: CAQGSLRTPDTQYF.

The chain joins TRBV2 to TRBJ1-5; possibly TRBD1 for D (5 bases). Germline CDR1 reads SNHLY; CDR2 reads FYNNEI. The CDR3 is made up of 15 amino acids. Trimming took off 6 bases at V and 6 bases at J, with 18 bases between the two ends. The CDR3 sequence: CASRLGGAGGQPQHF. CDR3 DNA sequence: TGTGCCAGCAGGCTAGGAGGGGCTGGGGGTCAGCCCCAGCATTTT. Filled out from reference TRBV2 and TRBJ1-5, the complete variable domain reads EPEVTQTPSHQVTQMGQEVILRCVPISNHLYFYWYRQILGQKVEFLVSFYNNEISEKSEIFDDQFSVERPDGSNFTLKIRSTKLEDSAMYFCASRLGGAGGQPQHFGDGTRLSIL.

The rearrangement uses TRBV5-1 and TRBJ1-6; no definite D call. Germline V CDR1 and CDR2: SGHRS, YFSETQ. With 4 bases removed from V and 13 bases from J, the gap between germline ends came to 12 bases. The CDR3 is 12 residues long. Here the CDR3 reads CASSPRRSPLHF. CDR3 coding DNA: TGCGCCAGCAGCCCGCGGAGATCCCCCCTCCACTTT.

The chain employs TRBV28 and TRBJ2-5; 9 nucleotides line up with TRBD1. The CDR3 length is 16 residues. Germline CDR1 and CDR2: MDHEN and SYDVKM. J gave up 0 bases and V 6 bases, and 8 bases lay outside the gene matches. CDR3 sequence: CASSPQGASYQETQYF. The CDR3 nucleotides are TGTGCCAGCAGCCCACAGGGGGCCTCGTACCAAGAGACCCAGTACTTC.

J is TRBJ2-2 and V is TRBV9; possible D gene TRBD2, 5 bases. The germline gives CDR1 SGDLS, CDR2 YYNGEE. V dropped 1 base and J dropped 5 bases, with 15 bases sitting between them. The CDR3 sequence is 16 residues long. This CDR3 reads CASSVPKRGETGELFF. In DNA form, the CDR3 reads TGTGCCAGCAGCGTACCGAAACGGGGAGAGACCGGGGAGCTGTTTTTT.

The chain couples TRBV9 to TRBJ1-2; D gene unclear. CDR3 size: 16 residues. Germline V gene sequence: CDR1 SGDLS, CDR2 YYNGEE. The V and J ends lost 0 bases and 2 bases respectively, with 14 bases between them. CDR3: CASSVGGAPRNYGYTF. The CDR3 DNA sequence: TGTGCCAGCAGCGTAGGTGGAGCACCACGAAACTATGGCTACACCTTC.

In regard to this clone: A read error may produce the germline difference seen at one junction end. CDR3 in amino acids: CASTTGAGSLGGYAF. The DNA of the CDR3 is TGTGCCAGCACCACGGGGGCAGGGTCCTTAGGGGGCTACGCCTTC. V and J are TRBV6-1 and TRBJ1-2; 7 nucleotides agree with TRBD1. CDR1 is MNHNS, CDR2 SASEGT, per germline. The length of the CDR3 is 15 residues.

The rearrangement uses TRBV14 and TRBJ1-2; D unresolved. CDR3 length: 15 amino acids. Trimming removed 4 bases at V and 4 bases at J, with 16 bases between. Germline CDR1 and CDR2: SGHDN and FVKESK. The CDR3 nucleotides are TGTGCCAGCAGCCTACAGAGGGCAGGCCCCTATGGCTACACCTTC. It translates to CASSLQRAGPYGYTF.

The chain employs TRBV18 and TRBJ2-2; the match to TRBD1 covers 12 bases. Unmatched junction bases numbered 4, after V lost 3 bases and J lost 5 bases. The CDR3 length is 16 residues. The germline CDR1 and CDR2 sequences are KGHSH and LQKENI. The CDR3 DNA reads as TGTGCCAGCTCACCGGGACAGGGGGCTGCAACCGGGGAGCTGTTTTTT. This sequence encodes CASSPGQGAATGELFF.

The gene calls are TRBV7-3 and TRBJ2-2, with D perhaps matching TRBD2 (7 bases). The CDR3 covers 15 residues. Trimming removed 4 bases from V and 0 bases from J, with 9 bases in between. Germline CDR1 is SGHTA and CDR2 is FQGTGA. The CDR3: CASSSGGPNTGELFF. CDR3 DNA: TGTGCCAGCAGCTCCGGGGGGCCGAACACCGGGGAGCTGTTTTTT.